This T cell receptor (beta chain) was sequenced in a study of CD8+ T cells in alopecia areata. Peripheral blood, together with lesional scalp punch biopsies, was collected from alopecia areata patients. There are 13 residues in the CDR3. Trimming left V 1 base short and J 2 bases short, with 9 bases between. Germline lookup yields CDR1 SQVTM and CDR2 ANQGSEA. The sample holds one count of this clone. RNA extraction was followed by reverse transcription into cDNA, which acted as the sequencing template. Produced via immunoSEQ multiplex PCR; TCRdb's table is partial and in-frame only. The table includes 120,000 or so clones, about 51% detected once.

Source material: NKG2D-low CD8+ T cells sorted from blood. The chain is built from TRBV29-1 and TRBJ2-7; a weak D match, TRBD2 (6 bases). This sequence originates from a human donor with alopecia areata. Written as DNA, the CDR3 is TGCAGCGTTGAAGTCGGCGGGACCTACGAGCAGTACTTC. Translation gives CSVEVGGTYEQYF.